Listed below are T cell receptor beta chains from one sample, sequenced in a study of CD8 T cells in Susac syndrome. TCRdb passed the immunoSEQ multiplex PCR reads through MiXCR, listing each CDR3 protein once. The profile shows about 69,000 distinct CDR3 sequences, 95% of them singletons. Sequencing used CD8+ T cells from PBMCs. These receptors were taken from a human donor in good health. Both conserved end residues are part of each CDR3. D genes are given only for firm matches. Only some rows state a clone size, as once, few, many or a class for expanded clones.

size,J,D,V,DNA,CDR3
-,TRBJ2-2,TRBD1,TRBV5-1,TGCGCCAGCAGCTTGGAGGGGGCGGCGAACACCGGGGAGCTGTTTTTT,CASSLEGAANTGELFF
-,TRBJ2-2,-,TRBV2,TGTGCCAGCAATGGATTAGTGACCGGGGAGCTGTTTTTT,CASNGLVTGELFF
-,TRBJ2-7,-,TRBV29-1,TGCAGCGTTGTGGACATACACTCCTACGAGCAGTACTTC,CSVVDIHSYEQYF
-,TRBJ2-1,TRBD2,TRBV3-1,TGTGCCAGCAACCTAGGGAGGGGCCTTGGGTACAATGAGCAGTTCTTC,CASNLGRGLGYNEQFF
-,TRBJ2-1,-,TRBV3-1,TGTGCCAGCAGCCAAGGTGTCCAGGACAATGAGCAGTTCTTC,CASSQGVQDNEQFF
-,TRBJ2-1,-,TRBV27,TGTGCCAGCAGTTTACGGGGATCCAATGAGCAGTTCTTC,CASSLRGSNEQFF
-,TRBJ2-3,-,TRBV12-3/TRBV12-4,TGTGCCAGCAGTCCCTTCGATACGCAGTATTTT,CASSPFDTQYF
-,TRBJ1-2,-,TRBV29-1,TGCAGCGTTCCCCCGGGACCCAGCAACTATGGCTACACCTTC,CSVPPGPSNYGYTF
-,TRBJ1-6,-,TRBV14,TGTGCCAGCAGCCCCCTCCCGGGGACGGATTCACCCCTCCACTTT,CASSPLPGTDSPLHF
-,TRBJ2-1,TRBD1,TRBV28,TGTGCCAGCAGCCCCCTCATACAGGGGGCAGATGAGCAGTTCTTC,CASSPLIQGADEQFF
-,TRBJ2-5,-,TRBV10-3,TGTGCCATCAGTGAATTAGCAGGAGAGACCCAGTACTTC,CAISELAGETQYF
-,TRBJ2-3,TRBD2,TRBV4-3,TGCGCCAGCAGCCAAGATCCAGGAGCGGGGGGAATCACAGATACGCAGTATTTT,CASSQDPGAGGITDTQYF
once,TRBJ1-2,-,TRBV4-1,TGCGCCAGCAGCCAACTGGAGGGGATAACCAAGGGAGGCTACACCTTC,CASSQLEGITKGGYTF
-,TRBJ2-4,-,TRBV6-5,TGTGCCAGCAGGGGGCCTTCAGCCAAAAACATTCAGTACTTC,CASRGPSAKNIQYF
-,TRBJ2-7,-,TRBV6-6,TGTGCCAGCAGTCTGACAGCCCCCTACGAGCAGTACTTC,CASSLTAPYEQYF
once,TRBJ2-1,TRBD1,TRBV6-2/TRBV6-3,TGTGCCAGCAGTTACTCGAATTCAGGGGGCAATGAGCAGTTCTTC,CASSYSNSGGNEQFF
-,TRBJ2-3,TRBD2,TRBV24-1,TGTGCCACCAGTGACCTAGCGGGGGGGGATACGCAGTATTTT,CATSDLAGGDTQYF
-,TRBJ1-5,-,TRBV6-6,TGTGCCAGCAGTGGGGCCCTCAATCAGCCCCAGCATTTT,CASSGALNQPQHF
-,TRBJ2-2,-,TRBV19,TGTGCCAGTAGTACGCCCCAGGCGTCCGGGGAGCTGTTTTTT,CASSTPQASGELFF
-,TRBJ2-3,-,TRBV12-3/TRBV12-4,TGTGCCAGCAGCCCCCTGCGGCGCACAGATACGCAGTATTTT,CASSPLRRTDTQYF
-,TRBJ1-4,-,TRBV7-2,TGTGCCAGCACTTCCTGGAGGGAGGGTGAAAAACTGTTTTTT,CASTSWREGEKLFF
-,TRBJ1-1,TRBD1,TRBV4-3,TGCGCCAGCAGCCAAGGGTCCAGACAGGGCACTGAAGCTTTCTTT,CASSQGSRQGTEAFF
-,TRBJ2-2,-,TRBV29-1,TGCAGCGTCGCTTTAGTTGACAGGACCTTAGGGACCGGGGAGCTGTTTTTT,CSVALVDRTLGTGELFF
few,TRBJ2-1,TRBD1,TRBV7-6,TGTGCCAGCAGCTTAGCTTCAGGGGGTTCCTACAATGAGCAGTTCTTC,CASSLASGGSYNEQFF
-,TRBJ2-3,-,TRBV12-3/TRBV12-4,TGTGCCAGCAGTTATCCTTTCGGCACAGATACGCAGTATTTT,CASSYPFGTDTQYF
-,TRBJ2-5,-,TRBV7-9,TGTGCCAGCACCTCAGCCGACAGCCCTCGGAGCCAGTACTTC,CASTSADSPRSQYF
-,TRBJ2-3,-,TRBV6-2/TRBV6-3,TGTGCCAGCAGCCCCGACACCGCCCCCGGTACGCAGTATTTT,CASSPDTAPGTQYF
-,TRBJ2-5,-,TRBV7-9,TGTGCCAGCAGCTTAGCGGGGTTTAGTTCGGAGACCCAGTACTTC,CASSLAGFSSETQYF
-,TRBJ2-7,TRBD2,TRBV9,TGTGCCAGCAGCGTAGGCGGGGGGGCCTACGAGCAGTACTTC,CASSVGGGAYEQYF
-,TRBJ1-2,TRBD1,TRBV5-1,TGCGCCAGCAGCTTGGGGGACAGGGGGCTAAACTATGGCTACACCTTC,CASSLGDRGLNYGYTF
-,TRBJ2-2,-,TRBV7-3,TGTGCCAGCAGCCCCCATAGCGGGAACACCGGGGAGCTGTTTTTT,CASSPHSGNTGELFF
-,TRBJ2-7,-,TRBV27,TGTGCCAGCAGTCACGGGTGGACCGAGCAGTACTTC,CASSHGWTEQYF
-,TRBJ2-5,-,TRBV15,TGTGCCACCAGCAGAGTCCCGGAGGGGTCGGGAGAGACCCAGTACTTC,CATSRVPEGSGETQYF
-,TRBJ2-5,TRBD1,TRBV6-1,TGTGCCAGCAGCCTATCTGGACAGGGCGGGAACGGCGAGACCCAGTACTTC,CASSLSGQGGNGETQYF
-,TRBJ2-2,-,TRBV13,TGTGCCAGCAGCATTTTAATGGCGGGGGCCGTCACCGGGGAGCTGTTTTTT,CASSILMAGAVTGELFF
-,TRBJ2-3,-,TRBV5-4,TGTGCCAGCAGCCCGGACGATGGATATACGCAGTATTTT,CASSPDDGYTQYF
-,TRBJ2-5,-,TRBV6-5,TGTGCCAGCAGTTACTCGAACGGGGTGCCAGAGACCCAGTACTTC,CASSYSNGVPETQYF
-,TRBJ2-1,-,TRBV19,TGTGCCAGTAGTTCCGGGCCGGGGGCTGAGCAGTTCTTC,CASSSGPGAEQFF
-,TRBJ2-3,-,TRBV15,TGTGCCACCAGCAGAGATCGTGGCCTCACAGATACGCAGTATTTT,CATSRDRGLTDTQYF
-,TRBJ2-3,-,TRBV7-9,TGTGCCAGCTTGGTGTTTTCTAGCACAGATACGCAGTATTTT,CASLVFSSTDTQYF
once,TRBJ1-5,-,TRBV12-3/TRBV12-4,TGTGCCAGCAGCGACGAGACGAGCAATCAGCCCCAGCATTTT,CASSDETSNQPQHF
-,TRBJ2-1,-,TRBV29-1,TGCAGCGTTGAAGCAGGGGCCAGGGTAGGTCCCTACAATGAGCAGTTCTTC,CSVEAGARVGPYNEQFF
-,TRBJ2-1,TRBD2,TRBV19,TGTGCCAGTAGTATCGGACTAGCGGGGAATGAGCAGTTCTTC,CASSIGLAGNEQFF
-,TRBJ2-5,TRBD2,TRBV6-5,TGTGCCAGCAGTTCTCTGACTAGCGGGGTGCGGGAGACCCAGTACTTC,CASSSLTSGVRETQYF
-,TRBJ2-5,-,TRBV27,TGTGCCAGCAGTTTAAGTTTGGGAAAGACCCAGTACTTC,CASSLSLGKTQYF
-,TRBJ1-2,-,TRBV7-9,TGTGCCAGCAGCTTAGGGGAGCCCCGGGGCTACACCTTC,CASSLGEPRGYTF
-,TRBJ1-6,TRBD1,TRBV5-6,TGTGCCAGCAGCGGGGGACAGCTTAATTCACCCCTCCACTTT,CASSGGQLNSPLHF
-,TRBJ2-2,TRBD1,TRBV3-1,TGTGCCAGCAGCCATGCTGACAGGGGGGGCACCGGGGAGCTGTTTTTT,CASSHADRGGTGELFF
-,TRBJ2-2,TRBD1,TRBV4-1,TGCGCCAGCAGCCGACCGGGACAGGGTGACACCGGGGAGCTGTTTTTT,CASSRPGQGDTGELFF